This record concerns one T cell receptor beta chain sequence. What it binds is unknown. It was by 5'RACE with 10-nucleotide random UMIs that the cDNA was made. Over 180 million TCR-beta sequences, together covering 15-18 subjects, were produced by every individual sequencing run that was carried out. TCRdb ran MiXCR on the 5' RACE reads and lists one entry per CDR3 protein. Among tens of thousands of distinct CDR3 sequences listed, 3.5% to 5% were seen once. These data originate in a study of neurological immune-mediated disorders. General study points: Clinical and MRI features did not associate with the cluster found in multiple sclerosis patients.

The receptor's source is a woman in her sixties or seventies with multiple sclerosis. Sequencing input: PBMCs.

The CDR3 loop is CASSVGTGDTEAFF. The CDR3 DNA sequence: TGTGCCAGCAGCGTCGGGACAGGGGACACTGAAGCTTTCTTT. V and J are TRBV7-6 and TRBJ1-1; 10 nucleotides match TRBD1. With V trimmed by 5 bases and J by 3 bases, 3 bases remained unmatched. The CDR3 consists of 14 residues. Germline-derived CDR1 and CDR2 are SGHVS and FNYEAQ.